These T cell receptor beta chains were read from a single sample in a study of technical replicates of blood from a few donors. The protocol was immunoSEQ multiplex PCR, while the TCRdb copy is restricted to in-frame clones and leaves out a portion. The sample contains about 80,000 clones, 95% to 98% of which appear only once. The sequencing input was T cells isolated from PBMCs. These receptors were obtained from a human donor in good health. The CDR3 runs from the conserved cysteine through the conserved F or W. D genes are given only for firm matches. The size entry is marked missing in some rows and otherwise reads once, few, many or a size class.

j_call	clone_size	d_call	v_call	cdr3_aa	cdr3_nt
TRBJ2-7	.	.	TRBV4-1	CASSQDGGEQYF	TGCGCCAGCAGCCAAGACGGGGGCGAGCAGTACTTC
TRBJ2-7	.	TRBD2	TRBV5-1	CASSPGTSGIVPYEQYF	TGCGCCAGCAGCCCGGGGACTAGCGGGATAGTCCCCTACGAGCAGTACTTC
TRBJ2-4	.	.	TRBV6-5	CASSTPGVGIQYF	TGTGCCAGCAGTACCCCGGGTGTGGGCATTCAGTACTTC
TRBJ2-1	once	.	TRBV7-3	CASSLSQRPDHNEQFF	TGTGCCAGCAGCTTAAGTCAGCGCCCCGACCACAATGAGCAGTTCTTC
TRBJ2-7	.	.	TRBV9	CASSLLIGTQFTEQYF	TGTGCCAGCAGCTTACTAATCGGGACACAATTCACCGAGCAGTACTTC
TRBJ1-2	.	TRBD1	TRBV27	CASSFQDRQNGYTF	TGTGCCAGCAGTTTCCAGGACAGGCAAAATGGCTACACCTTC
TRBJ2-1	.	TRBD2	TRBV10-3	CATQASGGLESEQFF	TGTGCAACCCAGGCTAGCGGGGGGTTGGAGAGTGAGCAGTTCTTC
TRBJ2-3	.	TRBD2	TRBV7-2	CASSLVLAGGGTDTQYF	TGTGCCAGCAGCTTAGTACTAGCGGGAGGGGGCACAGATACGCAGTATTTT
TRBJ2-5	.	TRBD1	TRBV6-1	CASSELVGRGLQETQYF	TGTGCCAGCAGTGAACTTGTCGGCAGGGGGCTGCAAGAGACCCAGTACTTC
TRBJ2-2	.	.	TRBV10-3	CAFRRNTGELFF	TGTGCCTTTCGTAGGAACACCGGGGAGCTGTTTTTT
TRBJ1-2	.	.	TRBV4-1	CASSQALPRGTRYGYTF	TGCGCCAGCAGCCAAGCTCTGCCCCGGGGGACTCGCTATGGCTACACCTTC
TRBJ1-3	once	TRBD1	TRBV19	CASRGTGEKVKATGNTIYF	TGTGCCAGTAGAGGGACAGGGGAAAAAGTTAAGGCGACTGGAAACACCATATATTTT
TRBJ2-1	.	.	TRBV29-1	CSVEGQPRRRDEQFF	TGCAGCGTTGAAGGACAGCCGCGAAGGCGCGATGAGCAGTTCTTC
TRBJ1-2	.	.	TRBV19	CASSMTGGFYGYTF	TGTGCCAGTAGTATGACGGGGGGGTTTTATGGCTACACCTTC
TRBJ2-1	.	.	TRBV28	CASSLFVYNEQFF	TGTGCCAGCAGTTTATTTGTATACAATGAGCAGTTCTTC
TRBJ1-5	once	.	TRBV7-2	CASSSPGGPQHF	TGTGCCAGCAGCTCCCCGGGGGGGCCCCAGCATTTT
TRBJ2-1	.	TRBD2	TRBV27	CASSIAGEQFF	TGTGCCAGCAGCATAGCGGGGGAGCAGTTCTTC
TRBJ2-1	.	.	TRBV18	CASSPPQLAVKDEQFF	TGTGCCAGCTCACCACCGCAGTTAGCGGTTAAAGATGAGCAGTTCTTC
TRBJ1-1	once	.	TRBV6-1	CASSDRWQGPTEAFF	TGTGCCAGCAGTGACCGTTGGCAGGGCCCGACTGAAGCTTTCTTT
TRBJ1-4	.	.	TRBV28	CASKPAGANEKLFF	TGTGCCAGCAAGCCGGCCGGGGCTAATGAAAAACTGTTTTTT
TRBJ2-3	.	.	TRBV13	CASSIQSDNTQYF	TGTGCCAGCAGCATTCAATCCGACAATACGCAGTATTTT
TRBJ2-3	few	TRBD2	TRBV6-4	CASNTSGNTDTQYF	TGTGCCAGCAATACTAGCGGGAACACAGATACGCAGTATTTT
TRBJ1-2	once	TRBD1	TRBV29-1	CSVLGTGGEDGYTF	TGCAGCGTGCTCGGGACAGGGGGCGAGGATGGCTACACCTTC
TRBJ2-7	once	.	TRBV7-9	CASSLGTTYEQYF	TGTGCCAGCAGCTTAGGGACAACCTACGAGCAGTACTTC
TRBJ2-1	.	TRBD2	TRBV14	CASSQLPSGTANEQFF	TGTGCCAGCAGCCAACTTCCTAGCGGGACAGCCAATGAGCAGTTCTTC
TRBJ2-5	.	.	TRBV7-6	CASSLSPSSQAETQYF	TGTGCCAGCAGCTTATCACCTTCGAGCCAGGCAGAGACCCAGTACTTC
TRBJ2-1	.	.	TRBV9	CASSRFRAIALGHEQFF	TGTGCCAGCAGCCGCTTCAGGGCTATAGCCTTGGGGCATGAGCAGTTCTTC
TRBJ2-1	.	.	TRBV4-2	CASRDAGNEQFF	TGTGCCAGCAGGGACGCAGGGAACGAGCAGTTCTTC
TRBJ2-7	.	.	TRBV4-1	CASSQDPADEQYF	TGCGCCAGCAGCCAAGATCCCGCGGACGAGCAGTACTTC
TRBJ2-1	.	TRBD1	TRBV7-9	CASSQADRNLKIEQFF	TGTGCCAGCAGCCAGGCGGACAGGAACCTCAAGATTGAGCAGTTCTTC
TRBJ2-6	.	TRBD1	TRBV19	CASGQGVSGANVLTF	TGTGCCAGTGGGCAGGGGGTCTCTGGGGCCAACGTCCTGACTTTC
TRBJ2-7	once	TRBD2	TRBV5-1	CASPAAGVLNYEQYF	TGCGCCAGCCCAGCCGCGGGAGTTTTAAATTACGAGCAGTACTTC
TRBJ2-2	.	TRBD1	TRBV6-5	CASRGGQPKGELFF	TGTGCCAGCAGAGGGGGACAGCCTAAGGGGGAGCTGTTTTTT
TRBJ2-7	.	TRBD2	TRBV7-8	CASSLGLAGAYEQYF	TGTGCCAGCAGCTTGGGACTAGCGGGGGCCTACGAGCAGTACTTC
TRBJ2-7	.	TRBD1	TRBV28	CASSSTDRGISYEQYF	TGTGCCAGCAGTTCAACGGACAGGGGGATCTCCTACGAGCAGTACTTC
TRBJ1-2	.	TRBD1	TRBV6-1	CASNQGARGYTF	TGTGCCAGCAATCAGGGGGCCCGGGGCTACACCTTC
TRBJ1-3	.	.	TRBV9	CASSVALSFSGNTIYF	TGTGCCAGCAGCGTAGCTCTAAGTTTCTCTGGAAACACCATATATTTT
TRBJ1-1	.	.	TRBV6-5	CASTQTDSSFAEAFF	TGTGCCAGCACCCAGACAGACTCCAGTTTCGCTGAAGCTTTCTTT
TRBJ2-7	.	.	TRBV5-1	CASSLEGFSYEQYF	TGCGCCAGCAGCTTAGAGGGCTTCTCCTACGAGCAGTACTTC
TRBJ1-2	.	TRBD1	TRBV5-8	CASSWEDRTLNYGYTF	TGTGCCAGCAGCTGGGAGGACAGGACTTTAAACTATGGCTACACCTTC
TRBJ2-1	once	TRBD2	TRBV6-5	CASSILAGANNEQFF	TGTGCCAGCAGCATACTAGCGGGAGCTAACAATGAGCAGTTCTTC
TRBJ1-5	.	TRBD1	TRBV6-5	CASKIRDRGGQPQHF	TGTGCCAGCAAAATCCGGGACAGGGGCGGCCAGCCCCAGCATTTT